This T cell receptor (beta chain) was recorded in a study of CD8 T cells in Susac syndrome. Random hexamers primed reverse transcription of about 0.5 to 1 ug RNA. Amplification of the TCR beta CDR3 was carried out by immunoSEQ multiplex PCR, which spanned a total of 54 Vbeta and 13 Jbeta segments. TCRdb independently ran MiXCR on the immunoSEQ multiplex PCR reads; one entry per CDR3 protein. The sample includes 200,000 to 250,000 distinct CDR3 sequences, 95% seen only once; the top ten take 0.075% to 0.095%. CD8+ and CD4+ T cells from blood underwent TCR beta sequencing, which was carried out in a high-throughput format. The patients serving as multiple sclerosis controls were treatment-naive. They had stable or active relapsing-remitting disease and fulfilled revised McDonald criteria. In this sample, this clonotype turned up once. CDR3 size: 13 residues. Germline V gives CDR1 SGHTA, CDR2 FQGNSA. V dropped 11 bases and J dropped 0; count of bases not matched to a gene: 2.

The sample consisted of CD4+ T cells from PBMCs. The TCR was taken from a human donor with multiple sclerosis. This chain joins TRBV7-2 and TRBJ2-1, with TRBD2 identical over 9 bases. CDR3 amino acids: CALSGGSYNEQFF. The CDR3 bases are TGTGCCCTTAGCGGGGGCTCCTACAATGAGCAGTTCTTC. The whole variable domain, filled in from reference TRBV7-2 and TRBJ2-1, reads GAGVSQSPSNKVTEKGKDVELRCDPISGHTALYWYRQSLGQGLEFLIYFQGNSAPDKSGLPSDRFSAERTGGSVSTLTIQRTQQEDSAVYLCALSGGSYNEQFFGPGTRLTVL.